The next 30 T cell receptor beta chains were all read from a single sample in a study of graft-versus-host responses after intestinal transplantation. The table came from immunoSEQ multiplex PCR; TCRdb's copy has only in-frame clones and leaves some out. Of 85,000 to 100,000 clones in the sample, 90% were seen once. The antigens of these receptors remain unknown. Sequenced here: unstimulated CD4+ T cells sorted from spleen or lymph node cells, sampled before intestinal transplant. The receptors stem from a human donor who received an intestinal transplant.

The rearrangement uses TRBV6-1 and TRBJ1-2; possibly TRBD1 for D (5 bases). The ends were cut back, 5 bases at V and 2 bases at J, with 6 bases in the middle. The CDR3 is 12 residues long. Germline V gene data show CDR1 as MNHNS and CDR2 as SASEGT. CDR3 region: CASSTGNYGYTF. CDR3 in DNA: TGTGCCAGCAGTACAGGCAACTATGGCTACACCTTC.

The V gene is TRBV12-5, the J gene TRBJ1-1, with TRBD1 as a possible D gene (5 bases). V dropped 3 bases and J dropped 4 bases, with 12 bases sitting between them. The CDR3 has 14 amino acids. Germline V gene sequence: CDR1 LGHNT, CDR2 FRNRAP. The CDR3 loop reads CASGFDGGGTEAFF. The CDR3 nucleotides read TGTGCTAGTGGTTTCGACGGGGGGGGCACTGAAGCTTTCTTT.

The chain employs TRBV7-2 and TRBJ2-3; 14 positions agree with TRBD2. This CDR3 comprises 16 residues. Looked up from germline, CDR1 is SGHTA and CDR2 is FQGNSA. V lost 5 bases to trimming and J lost 6 bases; unmatched junction nucleotides: 7. CDR3 loop: CASSTRLAGGPDTQYF. For the CDR3, the DNA is TGTGCCAGCAGCACCCGACTAGCGGGGGGGCCGGATACGCAGTATTTT.

The rearrangement links TRBV9 to TRBJ2-3; 10 bases line up with TRBD2. The CDR3 totals 17 residues. The germline CDR1 and CDR2 sequences are SGDLS and YYNGEE. Trimming at V came to 0 bases and at J to 2 bases, leaving 6 bases not matched to a gene. The CDR3 nucleotides are TGTGCCAGCAGCGTAGAGGGAGCGGGGGGGTTCACAGATACGCAGTATTTT. It is translated as CASSVEGAGGFTDTQYF. The full variable domain, completed using reference TRBV9 and TRBJ2-3, is DSGVTQTPKHLITATGQRVTLRCSPRSGDLSVYWYQQSLDQGLQFLIQYYNGEERAKGNILERFSAQQFPDLHSELNLSSLELGDSALYFCASSVEGAGGFTDTQYFGPGTRLTVL.

This clone was detected only once. This chain links TRBV6-5 with TRBJ2-3; 7 positions match TRBD2. Germline V gene sequence: CDR1 MNHEY, CDR2 SVGAGI. CDR3 length: 14 amino acids. The junction had 6 bases not matched to a gene; V was cut back by 0 bases and J by 9 bases. As DNA, the CDR3 is TGTGCCAGCAGTTACTCGTTTGGCGGGGGAACGCAGTATTTT. It encodes CASSYSFGGGTQYF.

The chain combines TRBV6-1 with TRBJ2-1; a possible D gene is TRBD2 (6 bases). The V end was cut by 0 bases, the J end by 3 bases, with 12 bases between. CDR1 is MNHNS and CDR2 is SASEGT in the germline V gene. The CDR3 runs to 16 residues. The CDR3 DNA reads TGTGCCAGCAGTGAAGCGGGGCGGGGACTCTACAATGAGCAGTTCTTC. Protein product: CASSEAGRGLYNEQFF.

The V gene is TRBV4-1, the J gene TRBJ2-5, with D unclear. V lost 0 bases and J 7 bases, leaving 15 bases between the germline ends. This CDR3 spans 15 amino acids. Germline CDR1 is MGHRA and CDR2 is YSYEKL. CDR3 sequence reads: CASSQDAALVGTQYF. The CDR3 DNA sequence: TGCGCCAGCAGCCAAGATGCGGCCCTAGTCGGGACCCAGTACTTC.

This chain uses TRBV2 with TRBJ1-2; D gene ambiguous. From germline, CDR1 is SNHLY and CDR2 FYNNEI. The CDR3 covers 13 residues. Trimming left V 6 bases short and J 2 bases short, with 10 bases between. This CDR3 is CASSRDGNYGYTF. CDR3 nucleotides: TGTGCCAGCAGCCGTGACGGGAACTATGGCTACACCTTC.

The V call is TRBV4-1, the J call TRBJ1-5; D unclear. The length of the CDR3 is 14 residues. In germline, CDR1 is MGHRA, CDR2 YSYEKL. V lost 4 bases and J 5 bases, leaving 12 bases between the germline ends. The CDR3 DNA follows: TGCGCCAGCAGCCGAGGGCAATCGGATCAGCCCCAGCATTTT. This sequence encodes CASSRGQSDQPQHF.

The chain recombines TRBV5-5 with TRBJ2-5, with D possibly matching TRBD1 (5 bases). Trimming cost V 0 bases and J 7 bases, with 10 bases left between them. There are 13 residues in the CDR3. Germline loops: CDR1 SGHKS, CDR2 YYEKEE (reference sequence). CDR3 loop: CASSLVWGATQYF. The CDR3 nucleotides read TGTGCCAGCAGCTTGGTCTGGGGCGCGACCCAGTACTTC. Drawing the rest from reference TRBV5-5 and TRBJ2-5, the complete variable domain is DAGVTQSPTHLIKTRGQQVTLRCSPISGHKSVSWYQQVLGQGPQFIFQYYEKEERGRGNFPDRFSARQFPNYSSELNVNALLLGDSALYLCASSLVWGATQYFGPGTRLLVL.

The rearrangement uses TRBV19 and TRBJ1-2; a weak D match, TRBD1 (6 bases). The CDR3 sequence is 15 residues long. The germline CDR1 and CDR2 sequences are LNHDA and SQIVND (reference sequence). Trimming took off 4 bases at V and 4 bases at J, with 16 bases between the two ends. For the CDR3, the DNA is TGTGCCAGTAGTAACCCCTCACAGGGAATCTATGGCTACACCTTC. Its protein product is CASSNPSQGIYGYTF.

A remark on this clone: An end of the junction does not agree with germline; a read error may underlie this. The chain links TRBV18 to TRBJ2-1, with 11 bases aligning to TRBD2. The CDR3 loop spans 14 amino acids. Germline V lookup: CDR1 KGHSH, CDR2 LQKENI. The CDR3, as DNA: TGTGCCAGCTCGGGGACTAGCGGATACACTGAGCAGTTCTTC. Its translation: CASSGTSGYTEQFF.

This clone was found once. V and J are TRBV18 and TRBJ2-1, with D hard to call. CDR1 and CDR2 from the germline V gene are KGHSH and LQKENI. The germline V and J ends were trimmed by 1 base and 5 bases, with 6 bases remaining between them. The CDR3 runs 13 residues. The CDR3 DNA follows: TGTGCCAGCTCACCACTCGAGCACAATGAGCAGTTCTTC. Translated: CASSPLEHNEQFF.

The chain combines TRBV18 with TRBJ2-1; a weak D match, TRBD2 (5 bases). Trimming stripped 0 bases from V and 10 bases from J, with 10 bases between. The CDR3 sequence is 13 residues long. The germline gives CDR1 KGHSH, CDR2 LQKENI. CDR3 DNA: TGTGCCAGCTCACCACCGGTCCCGGGGGAGCAGTTCTTC. Encoded protein: CASSPPVPGEQFF.

This clone appeared once. CDR3 loop: CASSEAPGQGPQETQYF. The DNA of the CDR3 is TGCGCCAGCAGTGAGGCCCCGGGACAGGGCCCCCAAGAGACCCAGTACTTC. This rearrangement joins TRBV10-1 to TRBJ2-5; TRBD1 matches at 9 bases. The J segment lost 1 base and the V segment lost 2 bases, leaving 8 bases of the junction unmatched. The CDR3 contains 17 residues. CDR1 is WNHNN and CDR2 is SYGVQD in the germline V gene (reference sequence).

As DNA, the CDR3 is TGTGCCAGCAGCTTCCAGGGGAACACTGAAGCTTTCTTT. As protein: CASSFQGNTEAFF. This rearrangement joins TRBV7-9 to TRBJ1-1, with D possibly being TRBD1 (5 bases). The CDR3 length is 13 residues. CDR1 is SEHNR, CDR2 FQNEAQ, per germline (reference sequence). Trimming stripped 3 bases from V and 1 base from J, with 6 bases between.

This chain connects TRBV29-1 to TRBJ2-5; D is uncertain. V was cut by 7 bases and J by 5 bases, with 11 bases left in between. The CDR3 is made up of 11 amino acids. Looked up from germline, CDR1 is SQVTM and CDR2 is ANQGSEA. CDR3: CSALGGETQYF. In nucleotides, the CDR3 is TGCAGCGCCCTAGGTGGGGAGACCCAGTACTTC.

This clone has only a few counts. V and J are TRBV4-1 and TRBJ2-7; no clear D. The CDR3 has 14 amino acids. Trimming pared 2 bases from V and 4 bases from J, leaving 12 bases between. Germline V lookup: CDR1 MGHRA, CDR2 YSYEKL. The CDR3 is CASSQSAGVYEQYF. The CDR3 nucleotides read TGCGCCAGCAGCCAAAGCGCTGGAGTTTACGAGCAGTACTTC.

V gene TRBV27 combines with J gene TRBJ2-7; TRBD1 matches 7 bases. The CDR3 spans 14 residues. The ends lost 6 bases at V and 2 bases at J; junction bases unmatched: 7. Germline CDR1 reads MNHEY; CDR2 reads SMNVEV (reference sequence). The CDR3 DNA sequence: TGTGCCAGCAGCCGGACAGGAACGACCTACGAGCAGTACTTC. Its translation is CASSRTGTTYEQYF.

The genes are TRBV1 and TRBJ2-1; the table's D gene call, TRBD2, was not cross checked with the DNA. TRBV1 is a pseudogene. This CDR3 region has 17 residues. CDR3 bases: TGCACCAGCAGCCAAGCAGGGACTAGCGGGGGGTGCAATGAGCAGTTCTTC. Translation: CTSSQAGTSGGCNEQFF.

The chain is built from TRBV6-1 and TRBJ2-7; 8 bases are a match to TRBD2. V shed 6 bases, J shed 6 bases, and the junction held 7 bases outside the gene matches. The V gene's germline CDR1 is MNHNS and CDR2 SASEGT. This CDR3 is 13 amino acids long. CDR3 protein: CASRAAGGSEQYF. CDR3 in DNA: TGTGCCAGCAGAGCGGCGGGGGGTTCCGAGCAGTACTTC.

This chain joins TRBV9 and TRBJ2-3, with a weak D call TRBD2 (5 bases). Per germline, CDR1 SGDLS and CDR2 YYNGEE. V lost 0 bases, J lost 0 bases, and 11 bases lay in between. This CDR3 is built from 16 residues. For the CDR3, the DNA is TGTGCCAGCAGCGTAGGGGGAGCTCCTAGCACAGATACGCAGTATTTT. This gives the protein CASSVGGAPSTDTQYF.

The genes are TRBV6-5 and TRBJ2-1, with 9 bases matching TRBD1. Trimming at V came to 2 bases and at J to 12 bases, leaving 8 bases not matched to a gene. The CDR3 is made up of 14 amino acids. Germline V CDR1 and CDR2: MNHEY, SVGAGI. Here the CDR3 DNA reads TGTGCCAGCAGTTACGGGACAGGGCCTCTGGTGCAGTTCTTC. Amino acid sequence: CASSYGTGPLVQFF.

CDR3 in amino acids: CASSRSGTGNHEQYF. The CDR3 nucleotides are TGTGCCAGCAGCCGTTCCGGGACAGGGAACCACGAGCAGTACTTC. V is TRBV4-2 and J is TRBJ2-7; 9 bases agree with TRBD1. Germline CDR1 and CDR2: LGHNA and YNFKEQ. CDR3 size: 15 residues. V shed 4 bases and J 5 bases; nucleotides not matched to a gene: 9.

The chain is built from TRBV11-2 and TRBJ2-1; 7 nucleotides line up with TRBD1. The CDR3 runs to 16 residues. V lost 5 bases to trimming and J lost 7 bases; unmatched junction nucleotides: 14. Germline loops: CDR1 SGHAT, CDR2 FQNNGV. The CDR3 region has the DNA TGTGCCAGCAGCCTGACAGGGATTCATTTTAGGAATGAGCAGTTCTTC. This translates into CASSLTGIHFRNEQFF.

This clone came up once. The rearrangement joins TRBV18 to TRBJ1-2; TRBD1 is a possible D gene (5 bases). The CDR3 runs 14 residues. From germline, CDR1 is KGHSH and CDR2 LQKENI. Trimming cost V 2 bases and J 5 bases, with 12 bases left between them. The CDR3 DNA follows: TGTGCCAGCTCACCAGAGCGGGGGTTGTATGGCTACACCTTC. This gives the protein CASSPERGLYGYTF.

As to this clone: Distinct nucleotide sequences in the sample also encode this CDR3. The chain employs TRBV6-6 and TRBJ1-2; D remains ambiguous. V lost 2 bases to trimming and J lost 1 base, with 8 bases between them. Germline CDR1 MNHNY, CDR2 SVGAGI (reference sequence). The CDR3 is 14 residues long. In DNA form, the CDR3 reads TGTGCCAGCAGTTACAGCGGAAGTAACTATGGCTACACCTTC. This gives the protein CASSYSGSNYGYTF.

The chain carries TRBV9 and TRBJ2-1; 9 bases agree with TRBD2. The CDR3 consists of 18 residues. The germline CDR1 and CDR2 sequences are SGDLS and YYNGEE. J gave up 7 bases and V 4 bases, and 18 bases lay outside the gene matches. This chain's CDR3 is CASSLSPASGASWNEQFF. The CDR3 DNA reads TGTGCCAGCAGCCTGAGTCCTGCTAGCGGGGCCTCCTGGAATGAGCAGTTCTTC.

J is TRBJ1-1 and V is TRBV2, with 8 bases matching TRBD1. The CDR3 runs to 14 residues. Germline V gene data show CDR1 as SNHLY and CDR2 as FYNNEI. V lost 10 bases to trimming and J lost 0 bases; unmatched junction nucleotides: 7. For the CDR3, the DNA is TGTGCCATCAGGACAGGGATCATGAACACTGAAGCTTTCTTT. Protein sequence: CAIRTGIMNTEAFF. The entire variable domain, with the rest obtained from reference TRBV2 and TRBJ1-1, is as follows: EPEVTQTPSHQVTQMGQEVILRCVPISNHLYFYWYRQILGQKVEFLVSFYNNEISEKSEIFDDQFSVERPDGSNFTLKIRSTKLEDSAMYFCAIRTGIMNTEAFFGQGTRLTVV.

The genes are TRBV27 and TRBJ1-1; D call uncertain. This CDR3 spans 14 amino acids. V lost 3 bases and J 0 bases, leaving 8 bases between the germline ends. CDR1 and CDR2 (germline): MNHEY, SMNVEV (reference sequence). CDR3 in amino acids: CASSLSGVNTEAFF. The CDR3 coding sequence is TGTGCCAGCAGTTTGAGCGGGGTGAACACTGAAGCTTTCTTT.